This TCR beta chain was identified in a study of persistence of HIV-infected CD4 T cells. Overall study findings and caveats: Bulk TCR data could not be restricted to HIV-1-infected CMV-responding cells. Antigen-responding cells were enriched for degenerate expanded CDR3beta sequences.

The immunoSEQ assay was version 4, run in survey mode. Sequenced by immunoSEQ multiplex PCR; TCRdb stores in-frame clones only, minus some. Here the sample spans roughly 43,000 clones, 90% to 95% being singletons. CDR1 is LGHDT and CDR2 is YNNKEL in the germline V gene (reference sequence). V dropped 0 bases and J dropped 0 bases, with 14 bases sitting between them. The CDR3 runs 17 residues. Nonspecific anti-CD3/anti-CD28 bead stimulation represents the broad CD4+ T cell repertoire. Sorting selected CD4+ T cells upregulating both CD40 ligand and CD69. Donors had CD4+ T cell counts above 400 cells/uL and were CMV-seropositive. This clone was detected a few times. The antigen is unknown.

The chain employs TRBV3-1 (or the pseudogene TRBV3-2) and TRBJ1-1; TRBD1 might be the D (5 bases). The sample here was CD4+ T cells sorted from PBMCs after approximately 19-hour stimulation, taken from a patient who received antiretroviral therapy. The TCR originated in an adult man with HIV who was CMV-seropositive. CDR3 nucleotide sequence: TGTGCCAGCAGCCAAGAAAGTTGGACAAGAATGAACACTGAAGCTTTCTTT. Its protein is CASSQESWTRMNTEAFF.